The TCR beta chain described here comes from a study of blood T cell repertoires in COVID-19. CDR3 size: 14 residues. Germline V gives CDR1 SNHLY, CDR2 FYNNEI. V was cut by 6 bases and J by 4 bases, with 12 bases left in between. Generated by immunoSEQ multiplex PCR, the TCRdb table keeps only in-frame clones and is missing some. The sample holds fewer than 350,000 clones, about 91% seen once. This clone was detected only once. The source is a woman in her twenties or thirties with COVID-19, enrolled during active disease. The sample was peripheral blood. The chain carries TRBV2 and TRBJ2-2; D perhaps matches TRBD2 (6 bases). CDR3 amino acids: CASRRLGGTGELFF. In DNA, the CDR3 is TGTGCCAGCAGACGACTAGGCGGCACCGGGGAGCTGTTTTTT.